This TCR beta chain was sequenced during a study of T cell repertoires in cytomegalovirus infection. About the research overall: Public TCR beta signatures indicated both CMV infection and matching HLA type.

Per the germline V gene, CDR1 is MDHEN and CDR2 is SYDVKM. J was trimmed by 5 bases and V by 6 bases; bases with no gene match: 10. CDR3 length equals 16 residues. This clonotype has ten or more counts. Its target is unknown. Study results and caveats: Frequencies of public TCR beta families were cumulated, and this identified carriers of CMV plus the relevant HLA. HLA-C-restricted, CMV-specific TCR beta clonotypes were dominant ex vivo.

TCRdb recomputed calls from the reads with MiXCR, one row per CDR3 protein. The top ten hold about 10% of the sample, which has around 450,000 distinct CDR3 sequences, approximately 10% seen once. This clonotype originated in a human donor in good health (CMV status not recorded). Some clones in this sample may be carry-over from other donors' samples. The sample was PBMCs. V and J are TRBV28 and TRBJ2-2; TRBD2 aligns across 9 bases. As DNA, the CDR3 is TGTGCCAGCAGGATTAGCGGGAGTGGAGTAACCGGGGAGCTGTTTTTT. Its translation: CASRISGSGVTGELFF.